A selection of T cell receptor beta chains follows, all from one sample in a study of blood T cells in healthy people across ages. TCRdb called the 5' RACE reads again in MiXCR, with one record for every CDR3 protein. The data contain around 1,500,000 distinct CDR3 sequences, roughly 40% of them seen just once; the ten biggest clones take up roughly 8.2%. The sequenced material came from blood. These receptors all stem from a young woman in good health. Each CDR3 is given with its conserved first and last residue. The D gene is left open where the match is weak. Size tells how often a clone was seen (once, few, many) or the class of an expanded clone, and some rows leave it out.

abundance,v_gene,j_gene,d_gene,CDR3aa,CDR3nt
NA,TRBV9,TRBJ1-2,NA,CASSVVEGTYGYTF,TGTGCCAGCAGCGTAGTAGAGGGAACCTATGGCTACACCTTC
NA,TRBV10-2,TRBJ2-5,NA,CASSEEGGSGETQYF,TGCGCCAGCAGTGAGGAAGGGGGGTCGGGGGAGACCCAGTACTTC
NA,TRBV20-1,TRBJ2-7,NA,CSARGREWYEQYF,TGCAGTGCTAGAGGCAGGGAGTGGTACGAGCAGTACTTC
NA,TRBV29-1,TRBJ1-2,NA,CSVEDLGRNYGYTF,TGCAGCGTTGAAGATTTGGGGAGAAACTATGGCTACACCTTC
NA,TRBV6-1,TRBJ1-1,NA,CASSEGPFTEAFF,TGTGCCAGCAGTGAGGGACCCTTCACTGAAGCTTTCTTT
few,TRBV14,TRBJ2-3,NA,CASSQGRNTQYF,TGTGCCAGCAGCCAGGGACGTAATACGCAGTATTTT
few,TRBV2,TRBJ2-4,NA,CASSELDRNIQYF,TGTGCCAGCAGTGAACTTGACCGAAACATTCAGTACTTC
NA,TRBV9,TRBJ2-1,NA,CASSVRTDYEQFF,TGTGCCAGCAGCGTCCGGACAGACTACGAGCAGTTCTTC
NA,TRBV6-6,TRBJ2-7,TRBD1,CASRKPGTGERPYEQYF,TGTGCCAGCAGGAAACCCGGGACAGGGGAGAGGCCCTACGAGCAGTACTTC
NA,TRBV5-1,TRBJ2-1,NA,CASSLSGHASYNEQFF,TGCGCCAGCAGCTTGTCGGGACATGCCTCCTACAATGAGCAGTTCTTC